This T cell receptor beta chain derives from a study of blood T cell repertoires in COVID-19. About the study: Donors in the United States, Italy and Spain gave samples during acute or convalescent COVID-19. T cells, B-cell-depleted T cells, or PBMCs provided the cDNA or gDNA that served as material.

Participant reports of clinical history set cohort assignment. After removal of 4 bases from V and 4 bases from J, the junction contained 7 bases not matched to a gene. The CDR3 is made up of 15 amino acids. CDR1 and CDR2 (germline): SGHTA, FQGNSA. Profiled with immunoSEQ multiplex PCR; TCRdb holds only in-frame clones, not every one. The sample records some 150,000 clones, around four fifths being singletons. Sequenced sample: PBMCs or T cells enriched from blood (not recorded which). The genes are TRBV7-2 and TRBJ2-5, with 9 bases identical to TRBD2. This TCR came from a woman aged 50 to 65 in a cohort exposed to, infected with or recovered from COVID-19 (not recorded which). The CDR3, as DNA: TGTGCCAGCAGCTCATCACTAGCGGGTGTAGAGACCCAGTACTTC. Translating gives CASSSSLAGVETQYF.